This passage covers 24 T cell receptor beta chains from one sample sequenced in a study of T cells in Graves' hyperthyroidism and ophthalmopathy. It was RNA transcripts that yielded the amplified TCR beta CDR3 regions. The HTBI primer set drove a first-round RT-PCR of the TCR CDR3. TCRdb fed the multiplex PCR reads into MiXCR, producing one record per CDR3 protein. The data show about 290,000 distinct CDR3 sequences, about an eighth seen once. The sequenced sample was blood. The receptors were sampled from a woman aged 25 to 45 with Graves' hyperthyroidism that later progressed to Graves' ophthalmopathy.

V usage is TRBV27 and J usage is TRBJ1-1, with a weak D call TRBD1 (5 bases). The CDR3 length is 15 residues. The germline gives CDR1 MNHEY, CDR2 SMNVEV (reference sequence). V was shortened by 7 bases and J by 3 bases, with 18 bases between the two germline ends. The CDR3 nucleotides read TGTGCCAGCATCTATACCGGGACCGATGACACTGAAGCTTTCTTT. Residues: CASIYTGTDDTEAFF.

The sample holds many counts of this clonotype. V and J are TRBV18 and TRBJ2-7, with D tentatively TRBD1 (6 bases). Germline loops: CDR1 KGHSH, CDR2 LQKENI. The CDR3 runs 16 residues. The V gene lost 0 bases and the J gene lost 1 base, with 13 bases spanning the gap. CDR3 sequence: CASSPPFVTGSYEQYF. CDR3 bases: TGTGCCAGCTCACCACCCTTCGTGACAGGATCCTACGAGCAGTACTTC. The variable domain in full, with the rest retrieved from reference TRBV18 and TRBJ2-7, is NAGVMQNPRHLVRRRGQEARLRCSPMKGHSHVYWYRQLPEEGLKFMVYLQKENIIDESGMPKERFSAEFPKEGPSILRIQQVVRGDSAAYFCASSPPFVTGSYEQYFGPGTRLTVT.

The chain links TRBV19 to TRBJ2-5; TRBD2 agrees at 7 bases. This CDR3 is 17 amino acids long. With V trimmed by 5 bases and J by 5 bases, 17 bases remained unmatched. Germline V lookup: CDR1 LNHDA, CDR2 SQIVND (reference sequence). The CDR3 region has the DNA TGTGCCAGTAGTGCCGGGAGTAGCGGGCGATATGGGGAGACCCAGTACTTC. Amino acids: CASSAGSSGRYGETQYF.

This clonotype was detected many times. This chain links TRBV7-9 with TRBJ1-2; no definite D call. V dropped 9 bases and J dropped 4 bases, with 18 bases sitting between them. In germline, CDR1 is SEHNR, CDR2 FQNEAQ (reference sequence). This CDR3 is 14 amino acids long. The CDR3 is CASAAGDPGYGYTF. In DNA form, the CDR3 reads TGTGCCAGTGCCGCCGGGGATCCGGGCTATGGCTACACCTTC.

This clonotype was detected a few times. The chain uses TRBV4-2 and TRBJ2-1; D remains unclear. With 1 base removed from V and 0 bases from J, the gap between germline ends came to 10 bases. This CDR3 spans 16 amino acids. The germline gives CDR1 LGHNA, CDR2 YNFKEQ. CDR3 protein: CASSQVAGSSYNEQFF. The CDR3 DNA follows: TGTGCCAGCAGCCAAGTAGCTGGCAGCTCCTACAATGAGCAGTTCTTC.

This clonotype was counted at least ten times. The chain has TRBV7-2 and TRBJ1-5, with TRBD1 as a possible D gene (6 bases). The V gene's germline CDR1 is SGHTA and CDR2 FQGNSA. The CDR3 is made up of 15 amino acids. V was pared by 1 base and J by 2 bases, with 9 bases between. Here the CDR3 reads CASSLGGHGNQPQHF. In DNA, the CDR3 is TGTGCCAGCAGCTTAGGGGGGCATGGCAATCAGCCCCAGCATTTT.

This clonotype was recorded at least ten times. The V and J genes are TRBV27 and TRBJ1-2; possibly TRBD1 for D (6 bases). The CDR3 runs to 14 residues. The V end was cut by 6 bases, the J end by 4 bases, with 15 bases between. Germline V gene lookup returns CDR1 MNHEY and CDR2 SMNVEV (reference sequence). Written as DNA, the CDR3 is TGTGCCAGCAGCTCTGGACAGCGAGTCTATGGCTACACCTTC. This translates into CASSSGQRVYGYTF.

There are a few counts of this clonotype. This chain uses TRBV14 with TRBJ2-7; D call uncertain. Germline V lookup: CDR1 SGHDN, CDR2 FVKESK. V lost 7 bases to trimming and J lost 6 bases, with 22 bases between them. CDR3 length: 15 amino acids. This CDR3 is CASKLKGRNLGEQYF. CDR3 DNA: TGTGCCAGCAAACTAAAAGGACGGAACCTCGGCGAGCAGTACTTC.

The CDR3 DNA is TGTGCCAGTAGTAAGAATGGAGGATTTCAGTACTTC. It codes for CASSKNGGFQYF. V gene TRBV19 combines with J gene TRBJ2-5, with a possible D match to TRBD2 (5 bases). The CDR3 is made up of 12 amino acids. The V and J ends lost 4 bases and 11 bases respectively, with 14 bases between them. Germline lookup yields CDR1 LNHDA and CDR2 SQIVND (reference sequence).

This clonotype was detected ten times or more. The chain has TRBV9 and TRBJ1-1, with D uncertain. This CDR3 spans 13 amino acids. CDR1 SGDLS and CDR2 YYNGEE come from the germline V gene. The V and J ends lost 0 bases and 5 bases respectively, with 8 bases between them. The CDR3: CASSVGSGTEAFF. Written as DNA, the CDR3 is TGTGCCAGCAGCGTAGGGTCAGGAACTGAAGCTTTCTTT.

The table lists this clonotype with many counts. The CDR3 region has the DNA TGTGCCACAAATACCGGGACTAGCGGGGTCTACAATGAGCAGTTCTTC. Translating it yields CATNTGTSGVYNEQFF. This sequence joins TRBV28 and TRBJ2-1; 13 bases match TRBD2. This CDR3 region has 16 residues. J was trimmed by 3 bases and V by 10 bases; bases with no gene match: 9. Germline V gene sequence: CDR1 MDHEN, CDR2 SYDVKM.

This clonotype was counted ten times or more. The CDR3 coding sequence is TGCAGTGCTAGCTCCGTTCTAGCTGCGAACCCCTACGAGCAGTACTTC. Its translation: CSASSVLAANPYEQYF. V gene TRBV20-1 combines with J gene TRBJ2-7, with D maybe TRBD2 (5 bases). This CDR3 is built from 16 residues. Trimming shortened V by 3 bases and J by 2 bases, and 20 bases separated the two germline ends. Looked up from germline, CDR1 is DFQATT and CDR2 is SNEGSKA (reference sequence).

This clonotype was detected many times. This chain connects TRBV3-1 to TRBJ2-3; the D gene is possibly TRBD1 (6 bases). Germline CDR1 and CDR2: LGHDT and YNNKEL (reference sequence). The length of the CDR3 is 16 residues. Between the trimmed V and J ends, which lost 3 bases and 0 bases, there was a span of 13 bases. The CDR3: CASSQEQGYSTDTQYF. The CDR3 DNA reads as TGTGCCAGCAGCCAGGAACAGGGTTATAGCACAGATACGCAGTATTTT.

On this clonotype itself: This could be a read error, since a much larger clone is one nucleotide away. V is TRBV24-1 and J is TRBJ2-1; either TRBD1 or TRBD2 may fit D (5 bases each). The germline V gene has CDR1 KGHDR and CDR2 SFDVKD. V lost 9 bases, J lost 10 bases, and 18 bases lay in between. The CDR3 consists of 13 residues. The CDR3 is CATRDGSFSEQFF. In nucleotides, the CDR3 is TGTGCCACCCGGGACGGATCCTTCTCCGAGCAGTTCTTC.

This sequence joins TRBV19 and TRBJ2-7; 7 bases match TRBD2. Germline CDR1 LNHDA, CDR2 SQIVND (reference sequence). V shed 3 bases, J shed 2 bases, and the junction held 4 bases outside the gene matches. This CDR3 contains 14 residues. CDR3 sequence: CASSISSGPYEQYF. CDR3 bases: TGTGCCAGTAGTATTTCTAGCGGACCCTACGAGCAGTACTTC.

In this sample, this clonotype turned up a few times. The junction and the germline gene differ at one end; a read error may be behind it. The chain is built from TRBV7-2 and TRBJ1-4, with TRBD1 identical over 10 bases. The CDR3 is made up of 19 amino acids. The germline V gene has CDR1 SGHTA and CDR2 FQGNSA. This CDR3 is CASSVAPSTGGMANEKLFF. The CDR3 region has the DNA TGTGCCAGCAGCGTAGCTCCTTCGACAGGGGGCATGGCTAATGAAAAACTGTTTTTT.

This clonotype was observed at least ten times. V gene TRBV7-2 combines with J gene TRBJ2-1; 10 bases align to TRBD2. Per the germline V gene, CDR1 is SGHTA and CDR2 is FQGNSA. The CDR3 has 18 amino acids. Trimming took 3 bases from V and 10 from J; bases not matched to a gene: 18. The CDR3 DNA reads TGTGCCAGCAGCTTCACCCGGCGGACTAGCGGACGGACAGGGGAGCAGTTCTTC. Translated, it gives CASSFTRRTSGRTGEQFF. Full variable domain (rest looked up from reference TRBV7-2 and TRBJ2-1): GAGVSQSPSNKVTEKGKDVELRCDPISGHTALYWYRQSLGQGLEFLIYFQGNSAPDKSGLPSDRFSAERTGGSVSTLTIQRTQQEDSAVYLCASSFTRRTSGRTGEQFFGPGTRLTVL.

The V call is TRBV30, the J call TRBJ2-2; D gene ambiguous. Trimming removed 4 bases at V and 5 bases at J, with 8 bases between. The CDR3 runs to 12 residues. The germline V gene encodes CDR1 GTSNPN and CDR2 SVGIG (reference sequence). The CDR3 reads CAWNSLTGELFF. In DNA, the CDR3 is TGTGCCTGGAATAGCCTAACCGGGGAGCTGTTTTTT.

This clonotype was observed many times. This chain connects TRBV12-3 or TRBV12-4 to TRBJ2-5, with D possibly TRBD2 on 6 matching bases. The CDR3 loop spans 13 amino acids. Trimming cost V 8 bases and J 6 bases, with 16 bases left between them. This chain's CDR3 is CASDGTAGKTQYF. In nucleotides, the CDR3 is TGTGCCAGCGACGGGACTGCAGGAAAGACCCAGTACTTC.

This clonotype was counted ten times or more. The chain recombines TRBV7-3 with TRBJ2-1, with 10 nucleotides matching TRBD2. CDR1 SGHTA and CDR2 FQGTGA come from the germline V gene. The CDR3 length is 15 residues. The junction had 7 bases not matched to a gene; V was cut back by 2 bases and J by 9 bases. CDR3 nucleotides: TGTGCCAGCAGCTTATCTAGCGGGAGTGGGGGTGAGCAGTTCTTC. Translating it yields CASSLSSGSGGEQFF. The entire variable domain, with the rest obtained from reference TRBV7-3 and TRBJ2-1, is as follows: GAGVSQTPSNKVTEKGKYVELRCDPISGHTALYWYRQSLGQGPEFLIYFQGTGAADDSGLPNDRFFAVRPEGSVSTLKIQRTERGDSAVYLCASSLSSGSGGEQFFGPGTRLTVL.

This clonotype occurred many times. V is TRBV18 and J is TRBJ1-5, with TRBD1 identical over 10 bases. Germline CDR1 reads KGHSH; CDR2 reads LQKENI. J lost 4 bases, V lost 6 bases, and 3 bases had no gene match. This CDR3 comprises 14 residues. The CDR3 bases are TGTGCCAGCTCTCAGGGACAGGGGAATCAGCCCCAGCATTTT. Translating it yields CASSQGQGNQPQHF.

The table lists this clonotype with many counts. V gene TRBV4-3 combines with J gene TRBJ2-3; possible D gene TRBD2, 5 bases. The germline V gene has CDR1 LGHNA and CDR2 YSLEER. Trimming shortened V by 0 bases and J by 5 bases, and 12 bases separated the two germline ends. This CDR3 contains 15 residues. The CDR3 spells CASSQESVGVDTQYF. CDR3 nucleotides: TGCGCCAGCAGCCAAGAGTCGGTGGGAGTAGATACGCAGTATTTT.

Many counts were recorded for this clonotype. The V and J genes are TRBV7-2 and TRBJ2-3; TRBD2 is a possible D gene (5 bases). CDR1 and CDR2 (germline): SGHTA, FQGNSA. Trimming removed 5 bases at V and 3 bases at J, with 12 bases between. The CDR3 loop spans 14 amino acids. The chain's CDR3 is CASSPRGETDTQYF. The DNA of the CDR3 is TGTGCCAGCAGCCCACGGGGTGAGACAGATACGCAGTATTTT.

This clonotype was detected ten times or more. This chain connects TRBV12-3 or TRBV12-4 to TRBJ2-2; a weak D match, TRBD2 (6 bases). The CDR3 covers 14 residues. Trimming shortened V by 7 bases and J by 4 bases, and 13 bases separated the two germline ends. This chain's CDR3 is CASTGTQITGELFF. The CDR3, as DNA: TGTGCCAGCACCGGGACTCAAATCACCGGGGAGCTGTTTTTT.